Sequencing of this TCR beta chain was carried out in a study of CD8+ T cells in alopecia areata. Whole-study context: Patients given treatment had severity scored by the percentage of scalp area affected. Study conclusions and caveats: Lesional scalp displayed greater clonality than normal scalp, most notably in alopecia totalis/universalis. Scalp clonality and expanded CD8+ clones among the top 100 were significantly decreased by tofacitinib.

As for treatment: oral pan-JAK inhibitor, 5-10 mg twice daily. Lesional scalp punch biopsies and peripheral blood came from alopecia areata patients. In the case of this clone: Antigen: not known.

Following RNA extraction, reverse transcription yielded cDNA that acted as the sequencing template. Sequenced by immunoSEQ multiplex PCR; TCRdb stores in-frame clones only, minus some. The sample lists around 190,000 clones; roughly 60% were seen once. Unmatched junction bases numbered 9, after V lost 5 bases and J lost 6 bases. There are 14 residues in the CDR3. Germline CDR1 SGHTA, CDR2 FQGNSA. Sequences were derived from CD4+ T cells sorted from blood, sampled at week 24, from a patient treated with tofacitinib. The source is a human donor with alopecia areata. The rearrangement links TRBV7-2 to TRBJ2-5; 7 bases are shared with TRBD1. The CDR3 nucleotides read TGTGCCAGCAGCCCGTTATCAGGGGGACAGACCCAGTACTTC. This codes for CASSPLSGGQTQYF.